The 12 T cell receptor beta chains in this list originate from one sample, sequenced in a study of PD-1 blockade in classical Hodgkin lymphoma. All trial patients relapsed after autologous stem cell transplantation. TCRdb's table, derived via immunoSEQ multiplex PCR, lists solely in-frame clones and lacks some. The sample carries over 90,000 clones, 89% recorded once. The specimen comprised peripheral blood mononuclear cells (PBMCs), sampled before the second cycle of nivolumab. The receptor source for this set is a human donor with classical Hodgkin lymphoma.

The chain has TRBV6-1 and TRBJ1-4; D remains ambiguous. CDR3 length: 15 residues. The V end was cut by 2 bases, the J end by 0 bases, with 7 bases between. In germline, CDR1 is MNHNS, CDR2 SASEGT. CDR3 region: CASSERIATNEKLFF. In DNA, the CDR3 is TGTGCCAGCAGTGAACGCATTGCAACTAATGAAAAACTGTTTTTT.

The V gene is TRBV28, the J gene TRBJ2-7; 10 bases are a match to TRBD1. The CDR3 spans 15 residues. CDR1 MDHEN and CDR2 SYDVKM come from the germline V gene. Losses at the gene ends were 2 bases for V and 6 bases for J; bases not matched to a gene: 7. The CDR3 DNA reads TGTGCCAGCAGTTTAGGGGGGACAGGGGACGTCGAGCAGTACTTC. Amino acids: CASSLGGTGDVEQYF. The whole variable domain, filled in from reference TRBV28 and TRBJ2-7, reads DVKVTQSSRYLVKRTGEKVFLECVQDMDHENMFWYRQDPGLGLRLIYFSYDVKMKEKGDIPEGYSVSREKKERFSLILESASTNQTSMYLCASSLGGTGDVEQYFGPGTRLTVT.

This CDR3 is CASSLSGMGWNEKLFF. The CDR3 region has the DNA TGTGCCAGCAGCTTGTCAGGGATGGGGTGGAATGAAAAACTGTTTTTT. This chain links TRBV5-6 with TRBJ1-4, with a possible D match to TRBD1 (5 bases). Germline V gene data show CDR1 as SGHDT and CDR2 as YYEEEE. This CDR3 has 16 amino acids. V lost 1 base to trimming and J lost 5 bases, with 15 bases between them.

The J gene is TRBJ2-7, the V gene TRBV6-1, with TRBD1 as a possible D gene (5 bases). Germline CDR1 MNHNS, CDR2 SASEGT. Trimming shortened V by 10 bases and J by 3 bases, and 22 bases separated the two germline ends. This CDR3 is 15 amino acids long. The CDR3 reads CATVRRRGSGYEQYF. DNA for the CDR3: TGTGCCACAGTAAGACGAAGGGGCAGTGGCTACGAGCAGTACTTC.

The chain uses TRBV6-6 and TRBJ2-2; the match to TRBD1 covers 7 bases. Germline assignment: CDR1 MNHNY and CDR2 SVGAGI (reference sequence). The CDR3 covers 13 residues. After removal of 5 bases from V and 10 bases from J, the junction contained 7 bases not matched to a gene. CDR3 bases: TGTGCCAGCAGTATCGCGAGGGGGCAGGAGCTGTTTTTT. Its translation: CASSIARGQELFF.

This chain links TRBV14 with TRBJ2-7; 10 nucleotides agree with TRBD1. V gave up 1 base and J gave up 3 bases; unmatched junction bases: 12. The V gene's germline CDR1 is SGHDN and CDR2 FVKESK. The CDR3 runs to 18 residues. CDR3 residues: CASSQVFLRDRGIYEQYF. In DNA, the CDR3 is TGTGCCAGCAGCCAAGTTTTTTTGAGGGACAGGGGTATCTACGAGCAGTACTTC.

Details on this clone: The junction and the germline gene differ at one end; a read error may be behind it. V usage is TRBV5-4 and J usage is TRBJ2-3; D call uncertain. Germline CDR1 SGHNT, CDR2 YYREEE (reference sequence). The CDR3 length is 17 residues. The CDR3 coding sequence is TGTGCCAGCAGCTCTTCTGGTTTTGGGCTAGATTTTCATACGCAGTCTTTT. Translated: CASSSSGFGLDFHTQSF.

The chain carries TRBV19 and TRBJ1-5; D call uncertain. The ends were cut back, 1 base at V and 4 bases at J, with 11 bases in the middle. The CDR3 runs 15 residues. Germline V gives CDR1 LNHDA, CDR2 SQIVND (reference sequence). CDR3 bases: TGTGCCAGTAGTATAGGAGGACGCACTAATCAGCCCCAGCATTTT. It specifies CASSIGGRTNQPQHF.

The gene calls are TRBV10-1 and TRBJ1-2, with no clear D. Deletions cut 2 bases from V and 5 bases from J, with 3 bases between. The CDR3 loop spans 11 amino acids. Per the germline V gene, CDR1 is WNHNN and CDR2 is SYGVQD (reference sequence). CDR3 coding DNA: TGCGCCAGCAGTGAGAGGTATGGCTACACCTTC. Encoded protein: CASSERYGYTF.

The chain joins TRBV9 to TRBJ2-2, with D possibly matching TRBD2 (6 bases). V lost 0 bases to trimming and J lost 6 bases, with 12 bases between them. This CDR3 comprises 15 residues. Looked up from germline, CDR1 is SGDLS and CDR2 is YYNGEE. This CDR3 is CASSVGPGGAGELFF. The CDR3 DNA is TGTGCCAGCAGCGTAGGCCCCGGGGGTGCCGGGGAGCTGTTTTTT.

V gene TRBV13 combines with J gene TRBJ2-7, with D tentatively TRBD2 (5 bases). V dropped 2 bases and J dropped 5 bases, with 13 bases sitting between them. The CDR3 contains 14 residues. CDR1 PRHDT and CDR2 FYEKMQ come from the germline V gene (reference sequence). Here the CDR3 reads CASSLSRMRDEQYF. In DNA, the CDR3 is TGTGCCAGCAGCTTATCACGTATGAGGGACGAGCAGTACTTC.

This clone was detected a few times. The genes are TRBV5-4 and TRBJ2-1, with TRBD2 matching over 9 bases. CDR1 is SGHNT, CDR2 YYREEE, per germline (reference sequence). This CDR3 has 14 amino acids. With V trimmed by 6 bases and J by 6 bases, 7 bases remained unmatched. CDR3 nucleotides: TGTGCCAGCACCCGACTAGCGGACCTCAATGAGCAGTTCTTC. Its translation: CASTRLADLNEQFF.